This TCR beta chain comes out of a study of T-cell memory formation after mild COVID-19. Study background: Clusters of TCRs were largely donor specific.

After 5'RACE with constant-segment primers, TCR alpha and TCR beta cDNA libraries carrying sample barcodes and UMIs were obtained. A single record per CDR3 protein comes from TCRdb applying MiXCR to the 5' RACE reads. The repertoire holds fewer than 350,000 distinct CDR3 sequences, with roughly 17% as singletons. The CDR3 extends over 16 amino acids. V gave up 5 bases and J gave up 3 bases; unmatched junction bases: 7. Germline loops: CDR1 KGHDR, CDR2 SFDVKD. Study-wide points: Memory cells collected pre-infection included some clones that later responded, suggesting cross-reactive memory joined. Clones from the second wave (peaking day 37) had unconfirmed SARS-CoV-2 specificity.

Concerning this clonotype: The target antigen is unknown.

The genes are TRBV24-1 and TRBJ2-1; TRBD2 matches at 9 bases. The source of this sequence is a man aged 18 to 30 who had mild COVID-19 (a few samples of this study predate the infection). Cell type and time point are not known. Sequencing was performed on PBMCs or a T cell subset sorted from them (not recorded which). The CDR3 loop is CATSGNSGGDYNEQFF. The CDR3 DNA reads TGTGCCACCAGTGGCAATAGCGGGGGAGACTACAATGAGCAGTTCTTC.